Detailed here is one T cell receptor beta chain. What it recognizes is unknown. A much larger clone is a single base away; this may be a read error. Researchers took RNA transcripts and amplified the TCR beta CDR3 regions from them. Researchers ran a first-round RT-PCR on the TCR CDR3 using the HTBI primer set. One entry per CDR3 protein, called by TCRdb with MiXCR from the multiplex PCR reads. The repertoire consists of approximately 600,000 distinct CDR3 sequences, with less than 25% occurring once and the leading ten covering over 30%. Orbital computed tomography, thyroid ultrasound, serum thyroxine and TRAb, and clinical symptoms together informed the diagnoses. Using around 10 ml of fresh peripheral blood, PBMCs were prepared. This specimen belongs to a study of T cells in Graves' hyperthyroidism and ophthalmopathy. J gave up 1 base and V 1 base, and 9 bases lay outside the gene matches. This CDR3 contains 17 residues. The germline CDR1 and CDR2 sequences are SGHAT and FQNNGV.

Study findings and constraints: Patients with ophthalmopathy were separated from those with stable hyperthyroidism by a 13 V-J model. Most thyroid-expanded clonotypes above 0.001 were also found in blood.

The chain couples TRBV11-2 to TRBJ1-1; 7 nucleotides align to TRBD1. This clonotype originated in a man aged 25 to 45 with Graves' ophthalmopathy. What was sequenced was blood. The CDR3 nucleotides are TGTGCCAGCAGCTTAGCCAAGTCGGACAGGTCGAACACTGAAGCTTTCTTT. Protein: CASSLAKSDRSNTEAFF.